Below are 21 T cell receptor beta chains sequenced from a single sample in a study of graft-versus-host responses after intestinal transplantation. Method: immunoSEQ multiplex PCR; TCRdb's copy keeps in-frame clones and lacks some. The table lists over 90,000 clones, 91% of them singletons. These receptors are not linked to any known antigen. Here the sequenced sample was unstimulated CD8+ T cells sorted from spleen or lymph node cells, taken before intestinal transplant. The receptors originated from a human donor who received an intestinal transplant.

This chain uses TRBV5-5 with TRBJ1-1; D not resolved. With 0 bases removed from V and 10 bases from J, the gap between germline ends came to 16 bases. The length of the CDR3 is 14 residues. The germline V gene encodes CDR1 SGHKS and CDR2 YYEKEE (reference sequence). CDR3 residues: CASSLVDYLESAFF. DNA of the CDR3: TGTGCCAGCAGCTTGGTGGACTATCTGGAGTCAGCTTTCTTT.

This chain joins TRBV11-2 and TRBJ2-1; weak D call: TRBD2 (5 bases). Germline values: CDR1 SGHAT, CDR2 FQNNGV. The V end lost 6 bases, the J end lost 5 bases, and 17 bases lay between the germline ends. CDR3 length: 15 amino acids. CDR3 DNA: TGTGCCAGCAGACCGACGGGGAGTGGGAACAATGAGCAGTTCTTC. Its translation is CASRPTGSGNNEQFF.

The chain's CDR3 is CASSRGSRAAEQYF. As DNA, the CDR3 is TGTGCCAGCAGCAGGGGTTCCAGGGCAGCCGAGCAGTACTTC. The chain carries TRBV5-4 and TRBJ2-7, with D tentatively TRBD1 (5 bases). V lost 4 bases and J 6 bases, leaving 17 bases between the germline ends. Germline V lookup: CDR1 SGHNT, CDR2 YYREEE (reference sequence). CDR3 length equals 14 residues.

The rearrangement joins TRBV27 to TRBJ1-1; D uncertain. Deletions cut 2 bases from V and 0 bases from J, with 4 bases between. The CDR3 totals 13 residues. Per the germline V gene, CDR1 is MNHEY and CDR2 is SMNVEV (reference sequence). The CDR3 loop reads CASSLHMNTEAFF. The CDR3 DNA follows: TGTGCCAGCAGTTTACACATGAACACTGAAGCTTTCTTT.

The chain joins TRBV6-5 to TRBJ2-3; 7 bases are a match to TRBD1. Germline assignment: CDR1 MNHEY and CDR2 SVGAGI. The J segment lost 3 bases and the V segment lost 2 bases, leaving 8 bases of the junction unmatched. The CDR3 loop spans 16 amino acids. The CDR3 spells CASSYVPGRGTDTQYF. CDR3 sequence (DNA): TGTGCCAGCAGTTACGTTCCCGGCAGGGGGACAGATACGCAGTATTTT.

This chain uses TRBV30 with TRBJ2-5, with 9 bases aligning to TRBD1. The J call may be incorrect, as the DNA end agrees better with TRBJ2-7. CDR1 and CDR2 from the germline V gene are GTSNPN and SVGIG (reference sequence). The CDR3 extends over 15 amino acids. This chain's CDR3 is CAWSVGTGMPYEQYF. Written as DNA, the CDR3 is TGTGCCTGGAGTGTAGGGACAGGGATGCCCTACGAGCAGTACTTC.

V gene TRBV7-9 combines with J gene TRBJ2-2, with TRBD1 as a possible D gene (6 bases). This CDR3 spans 15 amino acids. V was trimmed by 1 base and J by 6 bases, leaving 12 bases between them. The germline V gene encodes CDR1 SEHNR and CDR2 FQNEAQ (reference sequence). DNA for the CDR3: TGTGCCAGCAGCTTAGACCCGGACAGCCCCGGGGAGCTGTTTTTT. The encoded protein is CASSLDPDSPGELFF.

This chain links TRBV7-3 with TRBJ2-4; 11 bases match TRBD2. The CDR3 runs to 15 residues. Trimming at V came to 5 bases and at J to 9 bases, leaving 9 bases not matched to a gene. Germline V gene data show CDR1 as SGHTA and CDR2 as FQGTGA. The CDR3 coding sequence is TGTGCCAGCAGCCCCCTAGCGGGAGGAGATGGCATTCAGTACTTC. Its translation is CASSPLAGGDGIQYF.

V usage is TRBV28 and J usage is TRBJ2-2; 8 bases map to TRBD2. The CDR3 consists of 17 residues. Germline CDR1 and CDR2: MDHEN and SYDVKM. Trimming removed 3 bases from V and 1 base from J; junction bases left unmatched: 7. In DNA, the CDR3 is TGTGCCAGCAGTTTTGTTGCGGGAGGAGTGAACACCGGGGAGCTGTTTTTT. This encodes CASSFVAGGVNTGELFF.

The rearrangement uses TRBV27 and TRBJ1-1, with 7 positions matching TRBD1. After removal of 1 base from V and 4 bases from J, the junction contained 3 bases not matched to a gene. The CDR3 runs 14 residues. Looked up from germline, CDR1 is MNHEY and CDR2 is SMNVEV (reference sequence). This chain's CDR3 is CASSLLKGATEAFF. The CDR3 DNA is TGTGCCAGCAGTTTATTAAAGGGGGCCACTGAAGCTTTCTTT.

V gene TRBV27 combines with J gene TRBJ1-2; no clear D. This CDR3 has 15 residues. V was pared by 2 bases and J by 6 bases, with 16 bases between. CDR1 and CDR2 from the germline V gene are MNHEY and SMNVEV (reference sequence). In DNA form, the CDR3 reads TGTGCCAGCAGTTTAAGTATTTCGGGGAGGGATGGCTACACCTTC. Protein: CASSLSISGRDGYTF.

The gene calls are TRBV29-1 and TRBJ1-1; D gene ambiguous. The V end lost 4 bases, the J end lost 1 base, and 7 bases lay between the germline ends. The CDR3 spans 12 residues. Germline CDR1 is SQVTM and CDR2 is ANQGSEA. The CDR3 DNA reads TGCAGCGTTGTTGACACGAACACTGAAGCTTTCTTT. Translation gives CSVVDTNTEAFF.

This rearrangement joins TRBV29-1 to TRBJ2-6; D may be TRBD1 (5 bases). The CDR3 contains 13 residues. Trimming took off 5 bases at V and 4 bases at J, with 9 bases between the two ends. Germline V gene data show CDR1 as SQVTM and CDR2 as ANQGSEA. This CDR3 reads CSVQGFGANVLTF. For the CDR3, the DNA is TGCAGCGTTCAGGGATTCGGGGCCAACGTCCTGACTTTC.

This clone occurred once. This chain joins TRBV25-1 and TRBJ2-5; TRBD1 agrees at 7 bases. V dropped 3 bases and J dropped 3; count of bases not matched to a gene: 1. The germline gives CDR1 MGHDK, CDR2 SYGVNS. The CDR3 is 13 amino acids. CDR3 protein: CASSDTGEETQYF. CDR3 nucleotides: TGTGCCAGCAGTGATACAGGGGAAGAGACCCAGTACTTC. Using reference TRBV25-1 and TRBJ2-5 for the parts outside the CDR3, the full variable domain is EADIYQTPRYLVIGTGKKITLECSQTMGHDKMYWYQQDPGMELHLIHYSYGVNSTEKGDLSSESTVSRIRTEHFPLTLESARPSHTSQYLCASSDTGEETQYFGPGTRLLVL.

The chain combines TRBV28 with TRBJ2-7, with 9 bases lining up with TRBD2. The CDR3 has 15 amino acids. The junction had 9 bases not matched to a gene; V was cut back by 4 bases and J by 5 bases. Germline V gene lookup returns CDR1 MDHEN and CDR2 SYDVKM. The CDR3 loop reads CASSSLAGNEDEQYF. The CDR3, as DNA: TGTGCCAGCAGTTCCCTAGCGGGAAACGAAGACGAGCAGTACTTC.

J is TRBJ2-1 and V is TRBV4-1; 8 bases align to TRBD2. The CDR3 consists of 15 residues. Germline CDR1 is MGHRA and CDR2 is YSYEKL. The V segment lost 0 bases and the J segment 8 bases; nucleotides outside the gene matches: 6. DNA for the CDR3: TGCGCCAGCAGCCAAGAGGCGGGGGGCCGGTATGAGCAGTTCTTC. As protein: CASSQEAGGRYEQFF.

In its sample, this clone was seen once. The V call is TRBV28, the J call TRBJ2-7; TRBD2 agrees at 9 bases. Germline loops: CDR1 MDHEN, CDR2 SYDVKM. The CDR3 extends over 15 amino acids. Unmatched junction bases numbered 6, after V lost 3 bases and J lost 3 bases. CDR3 sequence (DNA): TGTGCCAGCAGTTTGTCTCCTAGCGGGAACTACGAGCAGTACTTC. It specifies CASSLSPSGNYEQYF.

This sequence joins TRBV28 and TRBJ2-1; D unresolved. V lost 2 bases to trimming and J lost 3 bases, with 8 bases between them. The CDR3 contains 14 residues. Germline loops: CDR1 MDHEN, CDR2 SYDVKM. CDR3: CASSLRRYYNEQFF. CDR3 nucleotides: TGTGCCAGCAGTTTACGCCGGTACTACAATGAGCAGTTCTTC.

The table lists this clone with a count of one. This chain uses TRBV11-2 with TRBJ2-1; 9 bases agree with TRBD2. CDR3 length equals 16 residues. Per germline, CDR1 SGHAT and CDR2 FQNNGV. With 1 base clipped from V and 5 bases from J, the junction kept 6 bases outside the gene matches. Here the CDR3 reads CASSLVGGGAHNEQFF. The CDR3 DNA follows: TGTGCCAGCAGCTTAGTTGGCGGGGGGGCCCACAATGAGCAGTTCTTC.

This chain joins TRBV7-9 and TRBJ2-1; tentatively, D is TRBD2 (5 bases). Germline-derived CDR1 and CDR2 are SEHNR and FQNEAQ (reference sequence). This CDR3 spans 12 amino acids. Between the trimmed V and J ends, which lost 2 bases and 8 bases, there was a span of 7 bases. CDR3 bases: TGTGCCAGCAGCTTATACGGGGATGAGCAGTTCTTC. It specifies CASSLYGDEQFF.

J is TRBJ2-4 and V is TRBV19; D is possibly TRBD1 (6 bases). There are 12 residues in the CDR3. V dropped 4 bases and J dropped 9 bases, with 10 bases sitting between them. Germline values: CDR1 LNHDA, CDR2 SQIVND (reference sequence). In DNA, the CDR3 is TGTGCCAGTAGTAACGACAGGCTCATTCAGTACTTC. Translated, it gives CASSNDRLIQYF.